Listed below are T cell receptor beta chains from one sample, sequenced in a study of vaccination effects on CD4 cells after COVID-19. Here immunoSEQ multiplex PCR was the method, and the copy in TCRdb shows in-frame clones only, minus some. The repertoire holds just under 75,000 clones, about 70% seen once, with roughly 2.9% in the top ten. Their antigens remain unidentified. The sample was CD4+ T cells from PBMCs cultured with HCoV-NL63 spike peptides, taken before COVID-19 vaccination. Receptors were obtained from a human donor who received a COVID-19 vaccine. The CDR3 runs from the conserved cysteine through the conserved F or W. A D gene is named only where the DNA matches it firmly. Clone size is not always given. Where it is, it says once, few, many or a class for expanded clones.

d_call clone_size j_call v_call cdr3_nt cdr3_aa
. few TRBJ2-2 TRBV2 TGTGCCAGCAACGGCTACCCGGGCACCGGGGAGCTGTTTTTT CASNGYPGTGELFF
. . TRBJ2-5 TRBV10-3 TGTGCCATCAGTGAGTCGGCAGGGTCCCGAGAGACCCAGTACTTC CAISESAGSRETQYF
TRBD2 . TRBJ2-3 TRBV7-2 TGTGCCAGCAGGGAGTCTAGCGGCCCAGATACGCAGTATTTT CASRESSGPDTQYF
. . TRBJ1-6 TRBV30 TGTGCCTGGAGTAATGGCGGGGGGTCACCCCTCCACTTT CAWSNGGGSPLHF
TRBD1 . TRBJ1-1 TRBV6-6 TGTGCCAGCAGGGGACAGGGCGTGTCTAACACTGAAGCTTTCTTT CASRGQGVSNTEAFF
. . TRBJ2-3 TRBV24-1 TGTGCCACCAGTGAACCGACAGCGGGTACAGATACGCAGTATTTT CATSEPTAGTDTQYF
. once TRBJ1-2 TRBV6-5 TGTGCCAGCAGTCTATATACTAACTATGGCTACACCTTC CASSLYTNYGYTF
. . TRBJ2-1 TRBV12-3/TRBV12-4 TGTGCCAGCAGTCGCCGGGACCCACAGTTCTTC CASSRRDPQFF
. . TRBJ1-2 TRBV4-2 TGTGCCAGCAGCCAAGACGAAGGGGCTGGCTACACCTTC CASSQDEGAGYTF
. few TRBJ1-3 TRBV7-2 TGTGCCAGCAGCCCCCAGGGTCAAGGGACCATATATTTT CASSPQGQGTIYF
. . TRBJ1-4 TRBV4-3 TGCGCCAGCAGCCAAGCGGAACAGCCTGGAGGTGAAAAACTGTTTTTT CASSQAEQPGGEKLFF
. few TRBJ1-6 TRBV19 TGTGCCAGTCAGAGCGCAGGCTATAATTCACCCCTCCACTTT CASQSAGYNSPLHF
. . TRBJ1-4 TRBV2 TGTGCCAGCGGCAGACAGGCAACTAATGAAAAACTGTTTTTT CASGRQATNEKLFF
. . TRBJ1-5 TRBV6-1 TGTGCCAGCAGTGACAGAAACGGGCCGTTTAATCAGCCCCAGCATTTT CASSDRNGPFNQPQHF
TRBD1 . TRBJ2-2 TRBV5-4 TGTGCCAGCAGCTGGGACAGGGGGACCGGGGAGCTGTTTTTT CASSWDRGTGELFF
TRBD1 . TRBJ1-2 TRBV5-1 TGCGCCAGCAGCCTGGACCCCGGGACAGGGGTCGACGGAAGTGGCTACACCTTC CASSLDPGTGVDGSGYTF
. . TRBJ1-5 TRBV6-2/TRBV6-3 TGTGCCAGCACCCCGGGGGGGTCGGGCAATCAGCCCCAGCATTTT CASTPGGSGNQPQHF
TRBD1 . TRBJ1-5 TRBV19 TGTGCCAGTAGTAAGACTGGACAGGGAGATCAGCCCCAGCATTTT CASSKTGQGDQPQHF
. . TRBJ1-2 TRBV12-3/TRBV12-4 TGTGCCAGCAGTTTAGGGGGGAGCAGAAGCTACACCTTC CASSLGGSRSYTF
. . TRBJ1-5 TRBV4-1 TGCGCCAGCAGCCTAAGCGAAAATCAGCCCCAGCATTTT CASSLSENQPQHF
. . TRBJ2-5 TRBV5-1 TGCGCCAGCAGCTTGGTAAATCAGGGTCGGGGAGAGACCCAGTACTTC CASSLVNQGRGETQYF
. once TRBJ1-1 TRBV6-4 TGTGCCAGCAGAGCTCAAGAGAGCACTGAAGCTTTCTTT CASRAQESTEAFF
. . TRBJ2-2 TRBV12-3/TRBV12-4 TGTGCCAGCAGTGGGGACGACGGGGAGCTGTTTTTT CASSGDDGELFF
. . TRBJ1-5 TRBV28 TGTGCCAGCAGCTTGGGAGGGGAGGGTCAGCCCCAGCATTTT CASSLGGEGQPQHF
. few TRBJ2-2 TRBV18 TGTGCCAGCTCACCTCGGGGAAGTTCCACCGGGGAGCTGTTTTTT CASSPRGSSTGELFF
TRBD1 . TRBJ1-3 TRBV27 TGTGCCAGCAGTTCTCCACGGACAGGGAACACCATATATTTT CASSSPRTGNTIYF
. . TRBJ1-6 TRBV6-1 TGTGCCAGCAGTGAAACCCTTTTAACTACGGGCTCACCCCTCCACTTT CASSETLLTTGSPLHF
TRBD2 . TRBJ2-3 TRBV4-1 TGCGCCAGCAGACCGCCGGGACTAGCGGGAAGAGATACGCAGTATTTT CASRPPGLAGRDTQYF
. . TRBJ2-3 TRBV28 TGTGCCAGCAGTTTAGGCGGGGCGAGAGATACGCAGTATTTT CASSLGGARDTQYF
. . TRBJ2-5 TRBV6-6 TGTGCCAGCAGGAACCCCAGCCTGACAGGAGGGGAGACCCAGTACTTC CASRNPSLTGGETQYF
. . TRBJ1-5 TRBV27 TGTGCCAGCAGTTTATGGGGACGGCAGCCCCAGCATTTT CASSLWGRQPQHF
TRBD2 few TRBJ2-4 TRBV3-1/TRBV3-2 TGTGCCAGCAGCCAAGAACCAAGCGGGAGGGCGTACTTC CASSQEPSGRAYF
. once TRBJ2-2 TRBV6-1 TGTGCCAGCAGTGAACCGAACACCGGGGAGCTGTTTTTT CASSEPNTGELFF
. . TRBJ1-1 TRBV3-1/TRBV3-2 TGTGCCAGCAGAAAAAGGGCAGGGGATTTAGTCGACACTGAAGCTTTCTTT CASRKRAGDLVDTEAFF
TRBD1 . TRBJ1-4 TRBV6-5 TGTGCCAGCAGCCGGACAGGGGAAGGTGAAAAACTGTTTTTT CASSRTGEGEKLFF
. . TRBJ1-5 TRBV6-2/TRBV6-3 TGTGCCAGCAGTTACTCTAGGACTTATAGCAATCAGCCCCAGCATTTT CASSYSRTYSNQPQHF
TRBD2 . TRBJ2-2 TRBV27 TGTGCCAGCAGTACGGGACTAGCCCGTGGGTCCGGGGAGCTGTTTTTT CASSTGLARGSGELFF
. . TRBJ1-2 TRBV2 TGTGCCAGCAGCTTCGGACGGAAAAACTATGGCTACACCTTC CASSFGRKNYGYTF
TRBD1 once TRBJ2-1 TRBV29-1 TGCAGCCAGGGACAGGGGTACAATGAGCAGTTCTTC CSQGQGYNEQFF
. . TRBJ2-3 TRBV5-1 TGCGCCAGCAGCTTGGGTTCCCACGATACGCAGTATTTT CASSLGSHDTQYF
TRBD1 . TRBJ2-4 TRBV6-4 TGTGCCAGCAGTGACCGGCCTCCGGGACAGAGGAGACGGCTTAGCAAAAACATTCAGTACTTC CASSDRPPGQRRRLSKNIQYF
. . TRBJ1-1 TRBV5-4 TGTGCCAGCAGCCACCGGGTCGCTGGGAACACTGAAGCTTTCTTT CASSHRVAGNTEAFF
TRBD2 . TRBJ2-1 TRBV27 TGTGCCAGCAGTTCCCGGACTAGCGGGGGGGCCTGGTTCTTC CASSSRTSGGAWFF
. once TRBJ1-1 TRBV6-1 TGTGCCAGCAGTGAAACAGGGCTGAACACTGAAGCTTTCTTT CASSETGLNTEAFF
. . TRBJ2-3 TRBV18 TGTGCCAGCTCACCATTTAACCTACAGGCATCAGATACGCAGTATTTT CASSPFNLQASDTQYF
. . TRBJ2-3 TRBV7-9 TGTGCCAGCTCCAGGTCATACAGCACAGATACGCAGTATTTT CASSRSYSTDTQYF
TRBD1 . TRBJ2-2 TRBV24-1 TGTGCCACCAGTGACCAGGACAGGGGGCGGGTCACCGGGGAGCTGTTTTTT CATSDQDRGRVTGELFF
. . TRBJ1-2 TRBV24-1 TGTGCCACCAGTGATTTGTTAGGCTATGGCTACACCTTC CATSDLLGYGYTF
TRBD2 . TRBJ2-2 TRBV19 TGTGCCAGTAGTATCGGGAGCGGGGTTAACACCGGGGAGCTGTTTTTT CASSIGSGVNTGELFF